The clone carrying this TCR beta chain was seen a handful of times. Its specificity is unknown. TCRdb processed the RT-PCR reads anew with MiXCR; each CDR3 protein has one entry. The sample carries 530,000 or so distinct CDR3 sequences, approximately 12% recorded once. The sample belongs to a study of response to subunit inactivated influenza vaccine. Overall study results and limits: Authors suggested each seasonal flu vaccination may recruit only limited numbers of new T cells.

This CDR3 region has 20 residues. V shed 0 bases, J shed 3 bases, and the junction held 19 bases outside the gene matches. Germline lookup yields CDR1 MNHEY and CDR2 SVGEGT. This receptor was identified in a man aged 50 to 59 who received an inactivated influenza vaccine. Here the sequenced sample was PBMCs from blood, taken on the day of vaccination. The chain links TRBV6-2 or TRBV6-3 to TRBJ2-7; 8 bases line up with TRBD1. Written as DNA, the CDR3 is TGTGCCAGCAGTTACTCAGTCGGCAGGGGGCGCGTGGCGGGGTACTACGAGCAGTACTTC. Protein: CASSYSVGRGRVAGYYEQYF.